Below, 21 T cell receptor beta chains from the same sample are listed, as sequenced in a study of immune evolution from preneoplasia to lung adenocarcinoma. TCRdb's table, derived via immunoSEQ multiplex PCR, lists solely in-frame clones and lacks some. Of 4,300 or so clones listed, over 75% are singletons. The specimen sequenced was FFPE lung adenocarcinoma in situ tissue. All receptors come from a person in their sixties or seventies with lung adenocarcinoma.

In the case of this clone: One end of the junction is discordant with germline, which a read error may explain. This chain connects TRBV7-7 to TRBJ2-5, with a tentative D call TRBD1 (7 bases). CDR1 is SSHAT, CDR2 FNYEAQ, per germline (reference sequence). The CDR3 spans 16 residues. The CDR3 nucleotides are TGTGCTAGCAGCTTAGGGGCCCAGGGGGGCGTCGAGACCCAGTACTTC. Protein sequence: CASSLGAQGGVETQYF. Full variable domain (outside the CDR3, taken from reference TRBV7-7 and TRBJ2-5): GAGVSQSPRYKVTKRGQDVTLRCDPISSHATLYWYQQALGQGPEFLTYFNYEAQPDKSGLPSDRFSAERPEGSISTLTIQRTEQRDSAMYRCASSLGAQGGVETQYFGPGTRLLVL.

The CDR3 region has the DNA TGTGCCAGCAGTGACTCCGAGACTAGCGGGGGAACAGATACGCAGTATTTT. Translating gives CASSDSETSGGTDTQYF. The rearrangement joins TRBV6-4 to TRBJ2-3; 12 bases match TRBD2. CDR1 is MRHNA, CDR2 SNTAGT, per germline. The CDR3 has 17 residues. The junction had 4 bases not matched to a gene; V was cut back by 0 bases and J by 3 bases.

The V gene is TRBV7-9, the J gene TRBJ1-1, with D possibly matching TRBD1 (6 bases). Trimming took 5 bases from V and 5 from J, leaving 9 bases between them. Germline loops: CDR1 SEHNR, CDR2 FQNEAQ (reference sequence). The length of the CDR3 is 12 residues. The CDR3 loop is CASSPGVTEAFF. CDR3 nucleotide sequence: TGTGCCAGCAGCCCAGGGGTTACTGAAGCTTTCTTT. Together with reference TRBV7-9 and TRBJ1-1, the CDR3 gives the full variable domain: DTGVSQNPRHKITKRGQNVTFRCDPISEHNRLYWYRQTLGQGPEFLTYFQNEAQLEKSRLLSDRFSAERPKGSFSTLEIQRTEQGDSAMYLCASSPGVTEAFFGQGTRLTVV.

Regarding this clone: A junction boundary mismatches the germline segment, possibly from a read error. The chain links TRBV7-9 to TRBJ2-3; D gene unclear. The CDR3 extends over 13 amino acids. Germline V CDR1 and CDR2: SEHNR, FQNEAQ (reference sequence). The DNA of the CDR3 is TGTGCCAGCAGCCCCTCTGGCACGGATACGCAGTATTTT. Residues: CASSPSGTDTQYF.

V usage is TRBV28 and J usage is TRBJ2-2; D possibly corresponds to TRBD1 (6 bases). Trimming removed 5 bases from V and 0 bases from J, with 16 bases in between. This CDR3 comprises 17 residues. In germline, CDR1 is MDHEN, CDR2 SYDVKM. For the CDR3, the DNA is TGTGCCAGCAGTACTGATCAGGGGATCGCGAACACCGGGGAGCTGTTTTTT. It is translated as CASSTDQGIANTGELFF.

The J gene is TRBJ1-1, the V gene TRBV28; 8 bases agree with TRBD1. Germline-derived CDR1 and CDR2 are MDHEN and SYDVKM. V trimming: 8 bases; J trimming: 1 base; junction bases outside the gene matches: 6. The CDR3 runs 14 residues. CDR3 nucleotides: TGTGCCAGCGCCACAGGGGGGGGGAACACTGAAGCTTTCTTT. Encoded protein: CASATGGGNTEAFF.

The rearrangement uses TRBV6-5 and TRBJ1-5; D is unresolved. The CDR3 consists of 13 residues. Germline CDR1 and CDR2: MNHEY and SVGAGI. V lost 6 bases and J 3 bases, leaving 9 bases between the germline ends. CDR3 sequence reads: CASRTRNNQPQHF. The CDR3 bases are TGTGCCAGCAGAACACGGAACAATCAGCCCCAGCATTTT.

The chain combines TRBV2 with TRBJ1-2, with D tentatively TRBD1 (5 bases). V lost 6 bases to trimming and J lost 3 bases, with 14 bases between them. The germline V gene has CDR1 SNHLY and CDR2 FYNNEI. This CDR3 region has 14 residues. The CDR3 bases are TGTGCCAGCAGGAGCGGGGCTGGGTACTATGGCTACACCTTC. Translated, it gives CASRSGAGYYGYTF.

This clone showed up just a few times. The chain joins TRBV2 to TRBJ2-5; maybe TRBD1 (6 bases). Germline CDR1 reads SNHLY; CDR2 reads FYNNEI. The CDR3 is 14 residues long. V lost 5 bases, J lost 4 bases, and 14 bases lay in between. CDR3 DNA: TGTGCCAGCAGTAGGCCAGGGGTGGTAGAGACCCAGTACTTC. It encodes CASSRPGVVETQYF.

This clone occurred once. V gene TRBV18 combines with J gene TRBJ1-1, with D unresolved. V lost 1 base to trimming and J lost 3 bases, with 6 bases between them. Germline V CDR1 and CDR2: KGHSH, LQKENI. The CDR3 loop spans 13 amino acids. The CDR3 DNA follows: TGTGCCAGCTCACCACTCGGGGACACTGAAGCTTTCTTT. Translating it yields CASSPLGDTEAFF.

The chain combines TRBV29-1 with TRBJ2-5; tentatively, D is TRBD1 (5 bases). V was clipped by 0 bases and J by 4 bases, with 12 bases between them. Germline V gene sequence: CDR1 SQVTM, CDR2 ANQGSEA. The CDR3 runs 14 residues. The CDR3, as DNA: TGCAGCGTTGAAGATCGGCAAGGGGCAGAGACCCAGTACTTC. Its protein is CSVEDRQGAETQYF.

The CDR3 region has the DNA TGCAGCGTTGGCCAGAGAAACACCGGGGAGCTGTTTTTT. Translation: CSVGQRNTGELFF. The chain employs TRBV29-1 and TRBJ2-2; D unclear. The CDR3 spans 13 residues. The V gene lost 4 bases and the J gene lost 2 bases, with 8 bases spanning the gap. Germline V CDR1 and CDR2: SQVTM, ANQGSEA.

This clone has a handful of counts. The gene calls are TRBV5-4 and TRBJ2-7; possible D gene TRBD2, 5 bases. V gave up 4 bases and J gave up 7 bases, with 15 bases separating them. Per germline, CDR1 SGHNT and CDR2 YYREEE (reference sequence). This CDR3 is 13 amino acids long. CDR3 amino acids: CASSKREPLEQYF. CDR3 DNA sequence: TGTGCCAGCAGCAAGAGGGAACCCTTGGAGCAGTACTTC.

The genes are TRBV5-1 and TRBJ2-1; 11 bases are a match to TRBD1. V lost 3 bases and J lost 7; bases outside the gene matches: 9. Germline V gene data show CDR1 as SGHRS and CDR2 as YFSETQ. This CDR3 has 16 residues. CDR3 loop: CASSWLAGQGVNEQFF. The CDR3 nucleotides are TGCGCCAGCAGCTGGTTAGCGGGACAGGGGGTGAATGAGCAGTTCTTC.

The CDR3 sequence is CAVTGEGVYTEAFF. CDR3 sequence (DNA): TGTGCCGTAACCGGGGAGGGGGTCTACACTGAAGCTTTCTTT. This chain uses TRBV10-3 with TRBJ1-1, with D perhaps TRBD1 (6 bases). The CDR3 is made up of 14 amino acids. In germline, CDR1 is ENHRY, CDR2 SYGVKD. V lost 11 bases, J lost 3 bases, and 19 bases lay in between.

The chain links TRBV7-8 to TRBJ2-1; TRBD1 is a possible D gene (5 bases). The CDR3 spans 17 residues. V lost 0 bases, J lost 6 bases, and 18 bases lay in between. Germline V lookup: CDR1 SGHVS, CDR2 FQNEAQ. The DNA of the CDR3 is TGTGCCAGCAGCTTAGCCGGTCAGGGCGCCTTCGGCAATGAGCAGTTCTTC. Amino acid sequence: CASSLAGQGAFGNEQFF.

The genes are TRBV28 and TRBJ2-2; D is perhaps TRBD2 (5 bases). The CDR3 length is 14 residues. Germline V gene sequence: CDR1 MDHEN, CDR2 SYDVKM. The V and J ends lost 10 bases and 3 bases respectively, with 15 bases between them. CDR3: CATLYHGDTGELFF. The DNA of the CDR3 is TGTGCCACCCTCTACCACGGGGACACCGGGGAGCTGTTTTTT. Full variable domain (outside the CDR3, taken from reference TRBV28 and TRBJ2-2): DVKVTQSSRYLVKRTGEKVFLECVQDMDHENMFWYRQDPGLGLRLIYFSYDVKMKEKGDIPEGYSVSREKKERFSLILESASTNQTSMYLCATLYHGDTGELFFGEGSRLTVL.

V is TRBV5-1 and J is TRBJ2-3, with 10 bases aligning to TRBD2. After removal of 0 bases from V and 4 bases from J, the junction contained 5 bases not matched to a gene. CDR1 SGHRS and CDR2 YFSETQ come from the germline V gene. This CDR3 has 16 amino acids. CDR3 DNA: TGCGCCAGCAGCTTGGTCCTAGCGGGGGCGGCAGATACGCAGTATTTT. This encodes CASSLVLAGAADTQYF. The full variable domain, in which reference TRBV5-1 and TRBJ2-3 provide the parts outside the CDR3, is KAGVTQTPRYLIKTRGQQVTLSCSPISGHRSVSWYQQTPGQGLQFLFEYFSETQRNKGNFPGRFSGRQFSNSRSEMNVSTLELGDSALYLCASSLVLAGAADTQYFGPGTRLTVL.

The rearrangement uses TRBV29-1 and TRBJ2-1; D perhaps matches TRBD1 (6 bases). Trimming removed 4 bases from V and 4 bases from J, with 14 bases in between. The CDR3 consists of 14 residues. CDR1 is SQVTM, CDR2 ANQGSEA, per germline. The CDR3 loop reads CSVGGTLYYNEQFF. The CDR3, as DNA: TGCAGCGTTGGGGGGACATTATATTACAATGAGCAGTTCTTC.

This chain links TRBV5-6 with TRBJ1-2; 7 nucleotides align to TRBD1. The CDR3 spans 14 residues. Trimming removed 0 bases from V and 4 bases from J; junction bases left unmatched: 3. Germline V CDR1 and CDR2: SGHDT, YYEEEE. The CDR3 DNA reads as TGTGCCAGCAGCTTGGAAGACAGGGCCTATGGCTACACCTTC. Translation: CASSLEDRAYGYTF.

This clone has only one observation. The genes are TRBV7-6 and TRBJ1-4; 9 positions agree with TRBD1. This CDR3 comprises 14 residues. The germline CDR1 and CDR2 sequences are SGHVS and FNYEAQ. The V segment lost 3 bases and the J segment 7 bases; nucleotides outside the gene matches: 3. This CDR3 is CASSLGQGSEKLFF. The CDR3 DNA is TGTGCCAGCAGCTTGGGACAGGGTAGTGAAAAACTGTTTTTT.